This TCR beta chain was sequenced during a study of identical twins. Details on this clonotype: The antigen is unknown.

The V and J ends lost 6 bases and 1 base, in that order; junction bases with no gene match: 13. This CDR3 spans 19 amino acids. Per the germline V gene, CDR1 is MNHNS and CDR2 is SASEGT. A single record per CDR3 protein comes from TCRdb applying MiXCR to the 5' RACE reads. The sample includes 690,000 or so distinct CDR3 sequences, about 9.4% seen only once; the top ten take 0.8% to 1%. Study conclusions and caveats: A lower insertion count was a feature of abundant cord blood beta clonotypes, with no such feature in memory repertoires.

The data also belong to a second study, concerning yellow fever vaccine responses in identical twins. From that report: As reported, the vaccine T cell response of twins seemed partly convergent and partly personalized.

Material: PBMCs. The chain recombines TRBV6-1 with TRBJ2-4, with 12 positions matching TRBD2. The sequence was collected from a woman aged 18 to 35 in good health. The CDR3 sequence is CASRESSGRAEAAKNIQYF. The DNA for the CDR3 is TGTGCCAGCAGGGAATCTAGCGGGAGGGCCGAAGCGGCCAAAAACATTCAGTACTTC.